Following are 5 T cell receptor beta chains from one sample sequenced in a study of blood T cells in healthy people across ages. Next came a second PCR, run for about 6 to 11 cycles, which used a sample-barcoded 5' primer along with a J-beta primer mix. TCRdb recomputed calls from the 5' RACE reads with MiXCR, one row per CDR3 protein. Counted here are around 790,000 distinct CDR3 sequences, 40% to 50% occurring once; the ten biggest clones make up nearly 20%. Sequencing used blood. Receptors originate from a man in his 60s in good health.

Turning to this clonotype: A read error may account for a junction end that differs from germline. The genes are TRBV7-9 and TRBJ2-5, with a weak D call TRBD1 (5 bases). This CDR3 spans 15 amino acids. Germline CDR1 reads SEHNR; CDR2 reads FQNEAQ (reference sequence). CDR3 bases: TGTGCCAGCAGCCCGGCCCCGCAGGGCCAAGAGACCCAGTGCTTC. This translates into CASSPAPQGQETQCF.

The chain couples TRBV5-1 to TRBJ1-2; TRBD1 is a possible D gene (6 bases). This CDR3 has 14 residues. Trimming shortened V by 4 bases and J by 4 bases, and 14 bases separated the two germline ends. Looked up from germline, CDR1 is SGHRS and CDR2 is YFSETQ. CDR3 in amino acids: CASSVTVQGYGYTF. For the CDR3, the DNA is TGCGCCAGCAGCGTGACGGTACAGGGCTATGGCTACACCTTC.

The chain recombines TRBV20-1 with TRBJ2-6; D call uncertain. V was pared by 6 bases and J by 0 bases, with 9 bases between. Per germline, CDR1 DFQATT and CDR2 SNEGSKA (reference sequence). There are 14 residues in the CDR3. CDR3 residues: CSAPDASGANVLTF. In nucleotides, the CDR3 is TGCAGTGCCCCCGACGCCTCTGGGGCCAACGTCCTGACTTTC.

V is TRBV5-5 and J is TRBJ2-7, with 8 bases matching TRBD2. V gave up 3 bases and J gave up 1 base; unmatched junction bases: 9. Per the germline V gene, CDR1 is SGHKS and CDR2 is YYEKEE (reference sequence). This CDR3 contains 16 residues. This CDR3 is CASSSAVSGGSYEQYF. In DNA form, the CDR3 reads TGTGCCAGCAGCTCCGCGGTGAGCGGGGGATCCTACGAGCAGTACTTC.

The chain couples TRBV24-1 to TRBJ2-5; no definite D call. The tail of the sequence fits TRBJ2-7 better, so the J call may be wrong. The CDR3 contains 12 residues. Per the germline V gene, CDR1 is KGHDR and CDR2 is SFDVKD. The DNA for the CDR3 is TGTGCCACCAGTGATTTTCGGGACGAGCAGTACTTC. Protein: CATSDFRDEQYF.